This paragraph covers one T cell receptor beta chain sequence. Specified treatment: skin biopsy from PPD injection site in Mantoux-positive individual. A UMI-containing oligonucleotide was joined by 3' ligation to the TCR cDNA template. Four PCR rounds used nested alpha and beta constant region primers plus the SP2 primer. TCRdb used MiXCR to reprocess the UMI-ligation and nested PCR reads, holding one entry per CDR3 protein. This table holds more than 30,000 distinct CDR3 sequences, approximately 10% found once. This sample is part of a study of naive and memory T cell subsets. CDR1 and CDR2 (germline): GTSNPN, SVGIG (reference sequence). This CDR3 is built from 13 residues. Trimming removed 4 bases at V and 7 bases at J, with 16 bases between.

The sample here was skin, taken from a tuberculin skin test site. This chain connects TRBV30 to TRBJ1-2; D is undetermined. The receptor was derived from an adult in good health. The CDR3 DNA reads as TGTGCCTGGACCCGAGATGGATTGGGTGGCTACACCTTC. Translation: CAWTRDGLGGYTF.